The next 6 T cell receptor beta chains were all read from a single sample in a study of cytomegalovirus exposure and HLA in healthy donors. The PCR was carried out with 60 Vbeta primers and 13 Jbeta primers. Assay: immunoSEQ multiplex PCR; the TCRdb copy retains only in-frame clones and omits some. Its table records 130,000 or so clones. Sequenced: PBMCs. These receptors all stem from a woman between 18 and 29 years old in good health and CMV-seronegative.

The chain carries TRBV6-1 and TRBJ1-2; possible D gene TRBD1, 5 bases. Trimming removed 4 bases from V and 6 bases from J, with 15 bases in between. CDR1 and CDR2 (germline): MNHNS, SASEGT. The CDR3 is made up of 14 amino acids. The CDR3 region has the DNA TGTGCCAGCAGTGGGTGGGACTCCCTGAATGGCTACACCTTC. Encoded protein: CASSGWDSLNGYTF.

The chain is built from TRBV11-2 and TRBJ1-1, with 8 bases fitting TRBD1. The CDR3 loop spans 13 amino acids. The V gene end was trimmed by 1 base and the J gene end by 8 bases; junction bases not matched to a gene: 3. Germline CDR1 is SGHAT and CDR2 is FQNNGV. Written as DNA, the CDR3 is TGTGCCAGCAGCTTAGGGAGACAGGGGGAAGCTTTCTTT. It codes for CASSLGRQGEAFF. Filled out from reference TRBV11-2 and TRBJ1-1, the complete variable domain reads EAGVAQSPRYKIIEKRQSVAFWCNPISGHATLYWYQQILGQGPKLLIQFQNNGVVDDSQLPKDRFSAERLKGVDSTLKIQPAKLEDSAVYLCASSLGRQGEAFFGQGTRLTVV.

The J gene is TRBJ1-1, the V gene TRBV7-8, with unresolved D. The germline gives CDR1 SGHVS, CDR2 FQNEAQ. The CDR3 extends over 12 amino acids. V lost 5 bases and J lost 3, with 7 bases in between. In DNA form, the CDR3 reads TGTGCCAGCAGCAGAGAGGACACTGAAGCTTTCTTT. This encodes CASSREDTEAFF.

V usage is TRBV5-5 and J usage is TRBJ1-4; 10 bases match TRBD1. The CDR3 extends over 14 amino acids. The V gene end was trimmed by 3 bases and the J gene end by 8 bases; junction bases not matched to a gene: 4. Germline loops: CDR1 SGHKS, CDR2 YYEKEE (reference sequence). CDR3 in amino acids: CASSWTGGGEKLFF. The DNA for the CDR3 is TGTGCCAGCAGCTGGACAGGGGGGGGCGAAAAACTGTTTTTT.

The CDR3: CASSFVGGSSETQYF. The CDR3 region has the DNA TGTGCCAGCAGCTTCGTTGGAGGGAGTTCGGAGACCCAGTACTTC. The gene calls are TRBV7-6 and TRBJ2-5; D possibly corresponds to TRBD2 (6 bases). The CDR3 runs to 15 residues. CDR1 SGHVS and CDR2 FNYEAQ come from the germline V gene. Trimming took 3 bases from V and 5 from J, leaving 16 bases between them. The entire variable domain, with the rest obtained from reference TRBV7-6 and TRBJ2-5, is as follows: GAGVSQSPRYKVTKRGQDVALRCDPISGHVSLYWYRQALGQGPEFLTYFNYEAQQDKSGLPNDRFSAERPEGSISTLTIQRTEQRDSAMYRCASSFVGGSSETQYFGPGTRLLVL.

The chain couples TRBV10-3 to TRBJ1-2; D unresolved. Germline assignment: CDR1 ENHRY and CDR2 SYGVKD. V was pared by 8 bases and J by 6 bases, with 13 bases between. The CDR3 length is 12 residues. The CDR3 spells CAIGPSGNGYTF. CDR3 bases: TGTGCCATCGGCCCCTCGGGAAATGGCTACACCTTC.